What follows are 30 T cell receptor beta chains derived from one specimen sequenced in a study of T-cell memory formation after mild COVID-19. TCRdb processed the 5' RACE reads anew with MiXCR; each CDR3 protein has one entry. This repertoire shows 450,000 to 650,000 distinct CDR3 sequences, roughly 20% found once; its top ten account for roughly 8.3%. Material for sequencing was PBMCs or a T cell subset sorted from them (not recorded which). The receptors shown here come from an adult woman who had mild COVID-19 (a few samples of this study predate the infection). Cell type and time point are not known.

This clonotype was counted only a few times. The junction shows a germline mismatch at one end, possibly a read error. The chain couples TRBV18 to TRBJ2-2; TRBD1 matches at 7 bases. The CDR3 contains 14 residues. Looked up from germline, CDR1 is KGHSH and CDR2 is LQKENI. For the CDR3, the DNA is TGTGCCAGCAACGAACAGGGGAACGCCGGGGAGCTGTTTTTT. Translated: CASNEQGNAGELFF.

This clonotype showed up just a few times. This chain joins TRBV2 and TRBJ2-3, with 13 bases identical to TRBD2. J gave up 0 bases and V 10 bases, and 10 bases lay outside the gene matches. This CDR3 is 17 amino acids long. Per the germline V gene, CDR1 is SNHLY and CDR2 is FYNNEI. The CDR3: CATRRTSGGLSTDTQYF. In DNA, the CDR3 is TGTGCCACCCGCCGGACTAGCGGGGGCCTCAGCACAGATACGCAGTATTTT.

V and J are TRBV5-1 and TRBJ2-1, with D perhaps matching TRBD1 or TRBD2 (6 bases each). Trimming removed 4 bases at V and 5 bases at J, with 19 bases between. Germline V CDR1 and CDR2: SGHRS, YFSETQ. The CDR3 totals 16 residues. CDR3 in amino acids: CASSPELGGFDNEQFF. The CDR3, as DNA: TGCGCCAGCAGCCCGGAGCTGGGGGGCTTCGACAATGAGCAGTTCTTC.

This clonotype has more than one count but fewer than ten. This rearrangement joins TRBV3-1 to TRBJ1-1, with D perhaps matching TRBD1 (5 bases). CDR1 is LGHDT, CDR2 YNNKEL, per germline (reference sequence). The CDR3 contains 14 residues. V lost 3 bases and J lost 7, with 15 bases in between. CDR3 amino acids: CASSQGVSLGEAFF. CDR3 nucleotides: TGTGCCAGCAGCCAGGGGGTCAGCCTCGGTGAAGCTTTCTTT.

This clonotype was recorded a few times. The chain uses TRBV29-1 and TRBJ2-1; D possibly corresponds to TRBD2 (5 bases). Germline V gene lookup returns CDR1 SQVTM and CDR2 ANQGSEA. V lost 3 bases and J lost 4, with 13 bases in between. The CDR3 runs 14 residues. The CDR3 DNA reads as TGCAGCGTTGAGGTCGAGGAGGCGTACAATGAGCAGTTCTTC. Amino acids: CSVEVEEAYNEQFF.

The V gene is TRBV29-1, the J gene TRBJ2-2; TRBD2 is a possible D gene (5 bases). With 4 bases removed from V and 3 bases from J, the gap between germline ends came to 9 bases. The CDR3 is 13 residues long. CDR1 is SQVTM and CDR2 is ANQGSEA in the germline V gene. The CDR3, as DNA: TGCAGCGTTGGAGGGCTAGACACCGGGGAGCTGTTTTTT. Its translation is CSVGGLDTGELFF.

The CDR3 region has the DNA TGTGCCAGCAGTAAGACAGGGGGGTACACTGAAGCTTTCTTT. Protein: CASSKTGGYTEAFF. The chain couples TRBV27 to TRBJ1-1, with 9 positions matching TRBD1. Germline-derived CDR1 and CDR2 are MNHEY and SMNVEV (reference sequence). This CDR3 has 14 residues. J was trimmed by 3 bases and V by 5 bases; bases with no gene match: 4.

This clonotype has at least ten counts. This rearrangement joins TRBV7-2 to TRBJ2-5; TRBD1 matches at 7 bases. J was trimmed by 2 bases and V by 4 bases; bases with no gene match: 1. This CDR3 region has 13 residues. Germline CDR1 and CDR2: SGHTA and FQGNSA. The CDR3 DNA reads as TGTGCCAGCAGCTCGGACAGGCAAGAGACCCAGTACTTC. Its translation: CASSSDRQETQYF.

The V gene is TRBV5-6, the J gene TRBJ2-1; weak D call: TRBD2 (5 bases). Germline V CDR1 and CDR2: SGHDT, YYEEEE. This CDR3 contains 13 residues. V was trimmed by 0 bases and J by 6 bases, leaving 7 bases between them. The CDR3: CASSLGTFNEQFF. CDR3 DNA sequence: TGTGCCAGCAGCTTGGGGACTTTCAATGAGCAGTTCTTC.

The rearrangement joins TRBV12-3 or TRBV12-4 to TRBJ2-5; D remains unclear. The CDR3 covers 14 residues. Trimming removed 6 bases from V and 2 bases from J, with 13 bases in between. The CDR3 here is CASSPRLLQETQYF. DNA for the CDR3: TGTGCCAGCAGCCCCAGACTGCTACAAGAGACCCAGTACTTC.

The rearrangement links TRBV13 to TRBJ2-3, with 15 bases that match TRBD2. Germline V gene data show CDR1 as PRHDT and CDR2 as FYEKMQ (reference sequence). With 4 bases clipped from V and 4 bases from J, the junction kept 3 bases outside the gene matches. CDR3 length: 16 amino acids. CDR3 bases: TGTGCCAGCAGCTCGCGGACTAGCGGGGGGGCAGATACGCAGTATTTT. Translating gives CASSSRTSGGADTQYF.

V gene TRBV24-1 combines with J gene TRBJ2-1, with D unresolved. The CDR3 has 14 residues. V lost 5 bases, J lost 3 bases, and 10 bases lay in between. Germline lookup yields CDR1 KGHDR and CDR2 SFDVKD. This CDR3 is CATSGPDFYNEQFF. CDR3 nucleotide sequence: TGTGCCACCAGTGGCCCTGACTTCTACAATGAGCAGTTCTTC.

The rearrangement links TRBV20-1 to TRBJ2-7; D is unclear. Between the trimmed V and J ends, which lost 2 bases and 6 bases, there was a span of 11 bases. The CDR3 extends over 12 amino acids. Per germline, CDR1 DFQATT and CDR2 SNEGSKA (reference sequence). CDR3 residues: CSARPLHSEQYF. The CDR3 DNA reads as TGCAGTGCTAGACCACTCCACTCCGAGCAGTACTTC.

The V call is TRBV6-2 or TRBV6-3, the J call TRBJ2-1, with TRBD2 matching over 7 bases. The CDR3 is 18 residues long. J was trimmed by 2 bases and V by 0 bases; bases with no gene match: 10. Per germline, CDR1 MNHEY and CDR2 SVGEGT. CDR3 DNA: TGTGCCAGCAGTTACTCCCGACGGTGGGGGGGAACCTACAATGAGCAGTTCTTC. Translated: CASSYSRRWGGTYNEQFF.

The chain joins TRBV4-1 to TRBJ2-7; 9 positions match TRBD2. Trimming took 1 base from V and 0 from J; bases not matched to a gene: 10. Germline V CDR1 and CDR2: MGHRA, YSYEKL. This CDR3 comprises 18 residues. The CDR3 DNA is TGCGCCAGCAGCCAAGCGCGAGCGGGGGGCGGGAGCTCCTACGAGCAGTACTTC. It specifies CASSQARAGGGSSYEQYF.

This clonotype came up a few times. The V and J genes are TRBV7-9 and TRBJ1-3; TRBD1 agrees at 8 bases. Per the germline V gene, CDR1 is SEHNR and CDR2 is FQNEAQ (reference sequence). This CDR3 comprises 17 residues. Trimming removed 7 bases from V and 1 base from J; junction bases left unmatched: 12. The CDR3 spells CASTDHGQGRSGNTIYF. DNA for the CDR3: TGTGCCAGCACCGACCACGGACAGGGAAGGTCTGGAAACACCATATATTTT.

This clonotype was counted between two and nine times. V gene TRBV10-3 combines with J gene TRBJ2-1; D is unclear. Looked up from germline, CDR1 is ENHRY and CDR2 is SYGVKD. This CDR3 is 17 amino acids long. V shed 0 bases and J shed 2 bases, with 14 bases lying between them. CDR3 in DNA: TGTGCCATCAGTGAGTCCCTAATGGACCGTCCCTACAATGAGCAGTTCTTC. Translation: CAISESLMDRPYNEQFF.

The chain combines TRBV5-1 with TRBJ1-2; TRBD1 might be the D (5 bases). The V and J ends lost 0 bases and 3 bases respectively, with 15 bases between them. This CDR3 comprises 16 residues. CDR1 and CDR2 from the germline V gene are SGHRS and YFSETQ. The CDR3, as DNA: TGCGCCAGCAGCTTGGAGGGGCGGAGGGGAGACTATGGCTACACCTTC. This gives the protein CASSLEGRRGDYGYTF.

The J gene is TRBJ2-3, the V gene TRBV24-1, with D uncertain. Per the germline V gene, CDR1 is KGHDR and CDR2 is SFDVKD. CDR3 size: 13 residues. The V end was cut by 5 bases, the J end by 4 bases, with 9 bases between. The CDR3 spells CATSARLSDTQYF. Here the CDR3 DNA reads TGTGCCACCAGTGCTCGGTTATCAGATACGCAGTATTTT.

This clonotype appeared a few times. The chain links TRBV12-3 or TRBV12-4 to TRBJ2-3; 7 bases agree with TRBD2. V trimming: 10 bases; J trimming: 1 base; junction bases outside the gene matches: 8. The CDR3 consists of 14 residues. Here the CDR3 DNA reads TGTGCCACCTGGGGGAGCGGGGGCACAGATACGCAGTATTTT. Its protein is CATWGSGGTDTQYF.

The sample holds a few counts of this clonotype. This sequence joins TRBV18 and TRBJ2-2, with 9 nucleotides matching TRBD1. The CDR3 sequence is 16 residues long. Germline V gene data show CDR1 as KGHSH and CDR2 as LQKENI. With V trimmed by 0 bases and J by 7 bases, 6 bases remained unmatched. In DNA, the CDR3 is TGTGCCAGCTCACCACCGGGACAGGGAGTTGTCGGGGAGCTGTTTTTT. Residues: CASSPPGQGVVGELFF.

V is TRBV10-3 and J is TRBJ2-5, with 11 bases lining up with TRBD2. CDR1 and CDR2 (germline): ENHRY, SYGVKD. V dropped 4 bases and J dropped 4; count of bases not matched to a gene: 11. CDR3 size: 17 residues. The CDR3 reads CAISGALAGGRGETQYF. CDR3 nucleotide sequence: TGTGCCATCAGTGGGGCCCTAGCGGGAGGAAGAGGAGAGACCCAGTACTTC.

This clonotype was seen a handful of times. The chain has TRBV30 and TRBJ2-7; 10 bases fit TRBD2. J lost 2 bases, V lost 7 bases, and 8 bases had no gene match. This CDR3 region has 14 residues. The germline gives CDR1 GTSNPN, CDR2 SVGIG (reference sequence). The CDR3 sequence: CALTRTSGAYEQYF. CDR3 coding DNA: TGTGCCTTAACCAGGACTAGCGGTGCCTACGAGCAGTACTTC.

The genes are TRBV3-1 and TRBJ2-1; the D call may be TRBD1 or TRBD2 (5 bases each). The germline CDR1 and CDR2 sequences are LGHDT and YNNKEL (reference sequence). Trimming removed 1 base from V and 2 bases from J, with 12 bases in between. The CDR3 spans 16 residues. In DNA form, the CDR3 reads TGTGCCAGCAGCCAAGTAACATCGGGACCCTACAATGAGCAGTTCTTC. This gives the protein CASSQVTSGPYNEQFF.

This chain uses TRBV5-1 with TRBJ1-2; the match to TRBD1 covers 9 bases. Germline loops: CDR1 SGHRS, CDR2 YFSETQ. The CDR3 runs 16 residues. J gave up 4 bases and V 2 bases, and 9 bases lay outside the gene matches. The CDR3 protein is CASSFQDRGRGYGYTF. CDR3 coding DNA: TGCGCCAGCAGCTTCCAGGACAGGGGTCGCGGCTATGGCTACACCTTC.

The genes are TRBV6-5 and TRBJ2-5; the D is unclear. The V and J ends lost 0 bases and 2 bases respectively, with 10 bases between them. This CDR3 is 15 amino acids long. Germline V gene data show CDR1 as MNHEY and CDR2 as SVGAGI. For the CDR3, the DNA is TGTGCCAGCAGTTACTCGGACCGGGCACAAGAGACCCAGTACTTC. Protein product: CASSYSDRAQETQYF.

The chain recombines TRBV10-1 with TRBJ2-1, with D possibly being TRBD2 (5 bases). Germline V lookup: CDR1 WNHNN, CDR2 SYGVQD (reference sequence). The CDR3 contains 12 residues. Trimming left V 7 bases short and J 10 bases short, with 14 bases between. The CDR3 DNA reads TGCGCCAGCACCCTAGAGGGTGGGGAGCAGTTCTTC. Translation gives CASTLEGGEQFF.

This clonotype was seen ten or more times. The junction does not match germline at one end; this may be a read error. V usage is TRBV5-1 and J usage is TRBJ1-1; 8 bases align to TRBD1. The V gene's germline CDR1 is SGHRS and CDR2 YFSETQ. This CDR3 is built from 14 residues. The CDR3 region has the DNA TGTGCCAGCAGTTTGGGCCAGGGGGCGACTGAAGCTTTCTTT. Translated: CASSLGQGATEAFF.

This clonotype was recorded at least ten times. J is TRBJ1-2 and V is TRBV5-6; the D gene is possibly TRBD1 (6 bases). Trimming left V 4 bases short and J 4 bases short, with 14 bases between. The germline V gene encodes CDR1 SGHDT and CDR2 YYEEEE. The CDR3 sequence is 14 residues long. This CDR3 reads CASSQEGRGYGYTF. In DNA form, the CDR3 reads TGTGCCAGCAGCCAGGAGGGCAGGGGCTATGGCTACACCTTC.

The CDR3 region is CASSGRDREWSQFF. The CDR3 nucleotides read TGTGCCAGCAGCGGCCGGGACAGGGAGTGGTCGCAGTTCTTC. This rearrangement joins TRBV7-6 to TRBJ2-1, with 9 positions matching TRBD1. V lost 5 bases, J lost 12 bases, and 11 bases stayed unmatched. This CDR3 spans 14 amino acids. CDR1 SGHVS and CDR2 FNYEAQ come from the germline V gene.